This TCR beta chain was retrieved from a study of regulatory T cells in long-lasting Graves disease. Time point: newly diagnosed GD, antithyroid drugs for less than 3 months. PBMC RNA served as the TCR library source. With respect to this clonotype: Its antigen is unidentified.

iRepertoire HTBI primers and Arm-PCR of CDR3 regions built TCR beta libraries. One entry per CDR3 protein results from TCRdb running MiXCR on the multiplex PCR reads. The sample comprises 200,000 to 250,000 distinct CDR3 sequences, over 20% of which are singletons, and approximately 14% rests with the top ten. Findings and limits, study-wide: Exclusively peripheral blood, rather than thyroid tissue, was studied. Persistent Graves' cases showed lower TCR diversity than newly diagnosed cases.

The germline V gene encodes CDR1 MNHEY and CDR2 SVGEGT. The CDR3 totals 14 residues. V lost 5 bases to trimming and J lost 7 bases; unmatched junction nucleotides: 7. The sequenced sample was peripheral blood mononuclear cells (PBMCs), obtained at new diagnosis, from a patient treated with antithyroid drugs. This sequence originates from a female donor with Graves disease. The rearrangement joins TRBV6-2 or TRBV6-3 to TRBJ1-2; 10 nucleotides agree with TRBD1. The CDR3 nucleotides are TGTGCCAGCAGTGAGCGGGACAGGGGTGGTGGCTACACCTTC. Its translation is CASSERDRGGGYTF.